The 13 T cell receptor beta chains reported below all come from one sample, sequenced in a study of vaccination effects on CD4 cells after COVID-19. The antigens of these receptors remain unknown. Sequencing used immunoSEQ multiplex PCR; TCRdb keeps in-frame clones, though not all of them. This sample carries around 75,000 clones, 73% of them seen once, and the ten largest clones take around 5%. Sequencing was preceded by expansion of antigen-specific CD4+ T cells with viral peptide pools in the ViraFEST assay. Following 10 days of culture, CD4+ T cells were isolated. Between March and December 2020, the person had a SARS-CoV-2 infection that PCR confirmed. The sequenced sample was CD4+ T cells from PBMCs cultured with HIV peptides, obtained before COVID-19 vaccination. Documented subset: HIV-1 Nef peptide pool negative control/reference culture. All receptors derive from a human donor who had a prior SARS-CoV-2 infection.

CDR3 residues: CASSSGTVGNTQYF. The DNA of the CDR3 is TGCGCCAGCAGCAGCGGGACAGTCGGAAATACGCAGTATTTT. This chain uses TRBV5-1 with TRBJ2-3; the D gene could be TRBD1 or TRBD2 (7 bases each). The ends were cut back, 4 bases at V and 7 bases at J, with 16 bases in the middle. CDR3 length: 14 amino acids. Per the germline V gene, CDR1 is SGHRS and CDR2 is YFSETQ.

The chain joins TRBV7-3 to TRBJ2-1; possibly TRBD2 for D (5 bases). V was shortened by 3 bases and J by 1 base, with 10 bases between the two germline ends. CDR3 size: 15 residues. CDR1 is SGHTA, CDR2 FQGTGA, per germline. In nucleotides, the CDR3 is TGTGCCAGCAGCTTCGCGGGCGGGTCCTACAATGAGCAGTTCTTC. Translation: CASSFAGGSYNEQFF. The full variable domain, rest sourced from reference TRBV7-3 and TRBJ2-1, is GAGVSQTPSNKVTEKGKYVELRCDPISGHTALYWYRQSLGQGPEFLIYFQGTGAADDSGLPNDRFFAVRPEGSVSTLKIQRTERGDSAVYLCASSFAGGSYNEQFFGPGTRLTVL.

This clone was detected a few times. CDR3 loop: CASRLQGASYEQYF. DNA of the CDR3: TGTGCCAGCAGACTACAGGGGGCCTCCTACGAGCAGTACTTC. This chain connects TRBV2 to TRBJ2-7; TRBD1 matches 9 bases. The CDR3 extends over 14 amino acids. Germline CDR1 SNHLY, CDR2 FYNNEI. Unmatched junction bases numbered 3, after V lost 6 bases and J lost 0 bases.

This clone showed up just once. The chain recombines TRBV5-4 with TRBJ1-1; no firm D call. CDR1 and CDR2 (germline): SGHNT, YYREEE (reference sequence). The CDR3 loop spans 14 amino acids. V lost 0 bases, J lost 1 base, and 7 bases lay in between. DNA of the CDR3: TGTGCCAGCAGCTTGGCCGCGTCGAACACTGAAGCTTTCTTT. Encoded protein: CASSLAASNTEAFF.

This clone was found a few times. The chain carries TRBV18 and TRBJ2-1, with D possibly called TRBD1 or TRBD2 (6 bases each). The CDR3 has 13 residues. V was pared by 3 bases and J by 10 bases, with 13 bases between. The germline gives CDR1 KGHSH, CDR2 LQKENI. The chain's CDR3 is CASSPATGGEQFF. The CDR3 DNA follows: TGTGCCAGCTCACCGGCCACCGGGGGCGAGCAGTTCTTC.

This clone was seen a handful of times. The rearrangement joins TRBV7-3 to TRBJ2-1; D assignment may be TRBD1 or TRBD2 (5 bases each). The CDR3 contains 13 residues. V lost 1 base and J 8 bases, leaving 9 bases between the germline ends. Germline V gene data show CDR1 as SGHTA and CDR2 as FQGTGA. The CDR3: CASSLNGGDEQFF. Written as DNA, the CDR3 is TGTGCCAGCAGCTTAAATGGGGGAGATGAGCAGTTCTTC. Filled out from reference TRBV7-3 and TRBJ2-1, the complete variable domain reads GAGVSQTPSNKVTEKGKYVELRCDPISGHTALYWYRQSLGQGPEFLIYFQGTGAADDSGLPNDRFFAVRPEGSVSTLKIQRTERGDSAVYLCASSLNGGDEQFFGPGTRLTVL.

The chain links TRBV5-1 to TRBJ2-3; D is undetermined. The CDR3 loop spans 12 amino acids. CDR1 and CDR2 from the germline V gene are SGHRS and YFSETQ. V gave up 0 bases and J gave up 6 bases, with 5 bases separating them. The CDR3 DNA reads TGCGCCAGCAGCTTGGATGGGGATACGCAGTATTTT. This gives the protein CASSLDGDTQYF.

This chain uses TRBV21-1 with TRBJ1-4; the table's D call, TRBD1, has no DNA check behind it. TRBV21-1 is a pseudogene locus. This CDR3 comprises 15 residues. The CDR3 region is CASSTGDRLEEKLFF. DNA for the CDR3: TGTGCCAGCAGCACCGGGGACAGGTTAGAGGAAAAACTGTTTTTT.

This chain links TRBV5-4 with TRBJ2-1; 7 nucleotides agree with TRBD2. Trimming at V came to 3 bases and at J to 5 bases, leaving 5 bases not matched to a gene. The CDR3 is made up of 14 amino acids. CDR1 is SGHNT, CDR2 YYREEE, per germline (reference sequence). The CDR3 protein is CASSSLALNNEQFF. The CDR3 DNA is TGTGCCAGCAGCTCACTAGCGCTAAACAATGAGCAGTTCTTC.

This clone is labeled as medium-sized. CDR3 DNA: TGTGCCAGCATCGGCTGGGCCGGGGGTTCGGGAGCTTTCTTT. This encodes CASIGWAGGSGAFF. This chain uses TRBV27 with TRBJ1-1; a possible D gene is TRBD1 (5 bases). Germline values: CDR1 MNHEY, CDR2 SMNVEV (reference sequence). V was clipped by 7 bases and J by 10 bases, with 22 bases between them. CDR3 length: 14 residues.

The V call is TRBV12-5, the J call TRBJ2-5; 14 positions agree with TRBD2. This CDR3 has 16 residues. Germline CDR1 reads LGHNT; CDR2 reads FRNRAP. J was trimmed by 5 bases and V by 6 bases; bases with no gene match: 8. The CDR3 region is CASGQTSGGVYETQYF. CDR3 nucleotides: TGTGCTAGTGGCCAGACTAGCGGGGGGGTCTATGAGACCCAGTACTTC.

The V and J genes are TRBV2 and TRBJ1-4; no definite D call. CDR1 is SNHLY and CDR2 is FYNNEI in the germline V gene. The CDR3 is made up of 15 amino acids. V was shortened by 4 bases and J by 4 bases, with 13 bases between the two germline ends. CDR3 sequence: CASSGSRGINEKLFF. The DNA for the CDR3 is TGTGCCAGCAGTGGATCCCGCGGGATTAATGAAAAACTGTTTTTT.

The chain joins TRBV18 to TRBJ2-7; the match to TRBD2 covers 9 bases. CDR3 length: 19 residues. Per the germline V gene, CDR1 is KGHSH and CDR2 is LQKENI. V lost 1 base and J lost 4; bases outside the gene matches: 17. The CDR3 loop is CASSPLVVAASGDLYEQYF. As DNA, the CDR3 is TGTGCCAGCTCACCACTGGTGGTCGCGGCTAGCGGGGATCTTTACGAGCAGTACTTC.